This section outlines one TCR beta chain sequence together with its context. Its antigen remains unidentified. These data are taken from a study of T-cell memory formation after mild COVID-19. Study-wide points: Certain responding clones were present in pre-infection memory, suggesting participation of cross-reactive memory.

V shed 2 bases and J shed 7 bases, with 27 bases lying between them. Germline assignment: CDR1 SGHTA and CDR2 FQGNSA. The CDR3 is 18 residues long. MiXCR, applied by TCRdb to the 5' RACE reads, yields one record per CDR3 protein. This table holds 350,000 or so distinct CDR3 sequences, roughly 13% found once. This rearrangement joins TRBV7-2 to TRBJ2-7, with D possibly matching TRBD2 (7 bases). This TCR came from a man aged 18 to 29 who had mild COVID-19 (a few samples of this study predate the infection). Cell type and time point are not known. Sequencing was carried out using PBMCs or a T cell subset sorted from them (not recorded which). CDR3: CASSLFGVGGPSPPEQYF. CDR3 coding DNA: TGTGCCAGCAGCTTATTCGGTGTCGGGGGGCCCTCTCCTCCGGAGCAGTACTTC.